These T cell receptor beta chains were read from a single sample in a study of beta chain features in type 1 diabetes. Profiling relied on immunoSEQ multiplex PCR, and the TCRdb table lists in-frame clones only, not all of them. The sample carries about 930,000 clones, 17% recorded once. The sequenced sample consisted of naive CD4+ T cells from blood. All receptors derive from a woman younger than 35 in good health. The CDR3 runs from the conserved cysteine through the conserved F or W. Size is omitted from some rows. Given values are once, few, many or a class for expanded clones.

clone_size j_call v_call cdr3_aa
few TRBJ2-4 TRBV4-3 CASSQGVSSPAKNIQYF
few TRBJ2-5 TRBV5-1 CASSLPGSETQYF
. TRBJ2-3 TRBV27 CASSLNRADTQYF
few TRBJ2-1 TRBV27 CASSFDAGYNEQFF
few TRBJ1-5 TRBV28 CASSFQLYQPQHF
few TRBJ2-1 TRBV10-3 CAIRSSGMTYNEQFF
few TRBJ2-1 TRBV28 CASSSGTSFYNEQFF
few TRBJ2-5 TRBV2 CASRLSETQYF
few TRBJ1-1 TRBV15 CATSRDVGAGEAFF
. TRBJ2-5 TRBV7-2 CASSFQTGLETQYF
. TRBJ1-2 TRBV13 CASSPRPRDTSNYGYTF
. TRBJ1-3 TRBV6-5 CASSRDRNTIYF
few TRBJ1-5 TRBV19 CASSVAGPNSNQPQHF
few TRBJ1-2 TRBV28 CASSLAGNIYGYTF
few TRBJ2-4 TRBV6-5 CASSDRHKNIQYF
. TRBJ2-7 TRBV28 CASRSGTTTSSYEQYF
. TRBJ2-2 TRBV7-2 CASSLVATRVRNTGELFF
. TRBJ2-7 TRBV9 CASSVGAATSPYEQYF
. TRBJ2-5 TRBV5-4 CASSQEVYRETQYF
few TRBJ1-6 TRBV7-3 CASSTAIDSPLHF
few TRBJ1-4 TRBV10-3 CAISVGEEEKLFF
few TRBJ2-2 TRBV2 CASTATGELFF
few TRBJ2-3 TRBV29-1 CSVGSLAGEWHTQYF
few TRBJ2-7 TRBV7-2 CASSLGLRDYEQYF
. TRBJ1-2 TRBV19 CASTMGAQGIWGYTF
. TRBJ2-2 TRBV7-2 CASSKSGRASLNTGELFF
. TRBJ2-4 TRBV18 CASSPPGRVGIQYF
. TRBJ2-6 TRBV6-5 CASSYGPGTGANVLTF
few TRBJ2-1 TRBV15 CATSRDWLAGDNEQFF
few TRBJ2-5 TRBV7-3 CASSLYASGEETQYF
few TRBJ1-1 TRBV9 CASSSPGLNTEAFF
few TRBJ2-2 TRBV19 CASSIAGAVPAQLFF
. TRBJ1-1 TRBV18 CASSPHFGSTEAFF
few TRBJ2-7 TRBV7-2 CASSRAEGFYEQYF
few TRBJ2-7 TRBV5-1 CASSGDSYEQYF
few TRBJ1-1 TRBV5-1 CASSRDTDTEAFF
few TRBJ2-1 TRBV9 CASSVVSGSNEQFF
few TRBJ2-7 TRBV11-2 CASSLVPGSGEQYF
few TRBJ1-5 TRBV7-2 CASRSGGYSNQPQHF
. TRBJ2-2 TRBV6-5 CASSYGTNTEELFF
once TRBJ2-3 TRBV7-2 CASRPQGGSPDTQYF
. TRBJ1-2 TRBV19 CASNRGPSNYGYTF
few TRBJ2-7 TRBV5-4 CARATSGIYEQYF
. TRBJ2-5 TRBV7-9 CASSPGTSGFQETQYF
. TRBJ1-3 TRBV5-4 CASSLGRKDTIYF
. TRBJ2-2 TRBV5-4 CASRHRDPYSSGELFF
few TRBJ2-1 TRBV7-6 CASSLAHSSSYNEQFF
few TRBJ2-1 TRBV7-3 CASSSTGTSGSEQFF
few TRBJ2-2 TRBV4-2 CASSQDWNLAGATGELFF
few TRBJ2-4 TRBV15 CATRDTRRGNIQYF
few TRBJ2-3 TRBV9 CASSVGTGVGDTQYF
. TRBJ1-2 TRBV28 CASRLTDRNYGYTF
few TRBJ1-2 TRBV7-2 CASSFARDSGYTF
. TRBJ2-3 TRBV5-1 CASSLAGDLLDTQYF
few TRBJ2-3 TRBV23-1 CASTQQDKAPPSTDTQYF
few TRBJ2-3 TRBV7-9 CASSLFGATDTQYF
. TRBJ2-2 TRBV4-3 CASSQVSLAGAPGELFF
. TRBJ2-7 TRBV4-1 CASSQGVGTEITYEQYF